These 31 T cell receptor beta chains came from one sample sequenced in a study of blood T cell repertoires in COVID-19. The protocol was immunoSEQ multiplex PCR, while the TCRdb copy is restricted to in-frame clones and leaves out a portion. The table has around 96,000 clones, over 90% seen once; the top ten hold around 4.2%. The sample comprised peripheral blood. The receptor source for this set is a human donor with active COVID-19. The donor label of this sample is uncertain.

J is TRBJ2-7 and V is TRBV5-1, with D perhaps TRBD2 (5 bases). The V end was cut by 0 bases, the J end by 5 bases, with 12 bases between. Germline V gene data show CDR1 as SGHRS and CDR2 as YFSETQ. There are 14 residues in the CDR3. This CDR3 reads CASSLEGRRDEQYF. Written as DNA, the CDR3 is TGCGCCAGCAGCTTGGAGGGAAGGCGGGACGAGCAGTACTTC. Based on the CDR3 plus reference TRBV5-1 and TRBJ2-7, the full variable domain is KAGVTQTPRYLIKTRGQQVTLSCSPISGHRSVSWYQQTPGQGLQFLFEYFSETQRNKGNFPGRFSGRQFSNSRSEMNVSTLELGDSALYLCASSLEGRRDEQYFGPGTRLTVT.

The chain uses TRBV9 and TRBJ1-1, with D perhaps matching TRBD1 (5 bases). The CDR3 is 14 residues long. Germline V gene lookup returns CDR1 SGDLS and CDR2 YYNGEE. The V and J ends lost 5 bases and 3 bases respectively, with 14 bases between them. The CDR3 DNA is TGTGCCAGCAGAACAGGTCCCGGGTACACTGAAGCTTTCTTT. Translated: CASRTGPGYTEAFF. Drawing the rest from reference TRBV9 and TRBJ1-1, the complete variable domain is DSGVTQTPKHLITATGQRVTLRCSPRSGDLSVYWYQQSLDQGLQFLIQYYNGEERAKGNILERFSAQQFPDLHSELNLSSLELGDSALYFCASRTGPGYTEAFFGQGTRLTVV.

The chain has TRBV19 and TRBJ2-5; the D gene is possibly TRBD1 (5 bases). The CDR3 contains 16 residues. V was pared by 1 base and J by 0 bases, with 12 bases between. Germline CDR1 is LNHDA and CDR2 is SQIVND (reference sequence). The CDR3 loop reads CASSIAAGLYQETQYF. The DNA of the CDR3 is TGTGCCAGTAGTATAGCGGCAGGGCTATACCAAGAGACCCAGTACTTC.

The chain carries TRBV21-1 and TRBJ1-6; the table's D call of TRBD1 was not tested on the DNA. TRBV21-1 corresponds to a pseudogene. The CDR3 has 17 residues. This CDR3 is CASSKAPGGTYNSPLHF. For the CDR3, the DNA is TGTGCCAGCAGCAAAGCACCAGGGGGTACCTATAATTCACCCCTCCACTTT.

V and J are TRBV5-1 and TRBJ1-2; 7 nucleotides line up with TRBD1. Germline values: CDR1 SGHRS, CDR2 YFSETQ. The length of the CDR3 is 14 residues. J gave up 4 bases and V 0 bases, and 3 bases lay outside the gene matches. CDR3 DNA: TGCGCCAGCAGCTTGGAGGGGGCGACCTATGGCTACACCTTC. This translates into CASSLEGATYGYTF.

The rearrangement uses TRBV7-8 and TRBJ2-5; D perhaps matches TRBD1 (5 bases). Germline-derived CDR1 and CDR2 are SGHVS and FQNEAQ. V lost 5 bases and J lost 1, with 17 bases in between. The CDR3 consists of 16 residues. CDR3 DNA sequence: TGTGCCAGCAGCCGCGATCCGTCGACAGTCCAAGAGACCCAGTACTTC. As protein: CASSRDPSTVQETQYF.

The V and J genes are TRBV7-2 and TRBJ2-7, with 7 bases lining up with TRBD1. The germline V gene encodes CDR1 SGHTA and CDR2 FQGNSA. V was pared by 1 base and J by 0 bases, with 9 bases of the junction left unmatched. The CDR3 has 17 residues. The CDR3, as DNA: TGTGCCAGCAGCTTAGGGATCCGACAGGGTAGCTCCTACGAGCAGTACTTC. This encodes CASSLGIRQGSSYEQYF.

The J gene is TRBJ2-7, the V gene TRBV28; TRBD1 is a possible D gene (6 bases). Germline V gene sequence: CDR1 MDHEN, CDR2 SYDVKM. The CDR3 length is 15 residues. V was shortened by 3 bases and J by 4 bases, with 16 bases between the two germline ends. In DNA, the CDR3 is TGTGCCAGCAGTTTTCTTCGAGGGGGTCGGTACGAGCAGTACTTC. As protein: CASSFLRGGRYEQYF.

This chain uses TRBV28 with TRBJ2-5, with 13 bases aligning to TRBD2. V trimming: 6 bases; J trimming: 5 bases; junction bases outside the gene matches: 9. Germline V gives CDR1 MDHEN, CDR2 SYDVKM. There are 16 residues in the CDR3. The CDR3 bases are TGTGCCAGCAGCACCCGGACTAGCGGGAGTTGGGAGACCCAGTACTTC. This encodes CASSTRTSGSWETQYF.

The chain combines TRBV6-1 with TRBJ2-1; 7 bases agree with TRBD2. The junction had 10 bases not matched to a gene; V was cut back by 2 bases and J by 0 bases. CDR1 is MNHNS and CDR2 is SASEGT in the germline V gene. The CDR3 loop spans 18 amino acids. The chain's CDR3 is CASSEREVLASSYNEQFF. In DNA, the CDR3 is TGTGCCAGCAGTGAACGGGAAGTACTAGCGAGCTCCTACAATGAGCAGTTCTTC.

The V call is TRBV9, the J call TRBJ2-5; TRBD1 aligns across 11 bases. V was pared by 4 bases and J by 5 bases, with 7 bases of the junction left unmatched. The CDR3 spans 15 residues. Germline CDR1 SGDLS, CDR2 YYNGEE. The CDR3 reads CASSSTGTGGETQYF. As DNA, the CDR3 is TGTGCCAGCAGCTCAACCGGGACAGGGGGGGAGACCCAGTACTTC.

This clone was seen a single time. The rearrangement uses TRBV28 and TRBJ2-7, with D possibly TRBD1 on 5 matching bases. The CDR3 sequence is 15 residues long. Between the trimmed V and J ends, which lost 3 bases and 4 bases, there was a span of 16 bases. The V gene's germline CDR1 is MDHEN and CDR2 SYDVKM. CDR3 sequence: CASSLRSGNKYEQYF. Written as DNA, the CDR3 is TGTGCCAGCAGTTTGCGCTCAGGGAATAAGTACGAGCAGTACTTC. Full variable domain (missing parts from reference TRBV28 and TRBJ2-7): DVKVTQSSRYLVKRTGEKVFLECVQDMDHENMFWYRQDPGLGLRLIYFSYDVKMKEKGDIPEGYSVSREKKERFSLILESASTNQTSMYLCASSLRSGNKYEQYFGPGTRLTVT.

V usage is TRBV24-1 and J usage is TRBJ1-4, with TRBD1 as a possible D gene (5 bases). Trimming pared 5 bases from V and 7 bases from J, leaving 13 bases between. The CDR3 covers 14 residues. Per germline, CDR1 KGHDR and CDR2 SFDVKD. For the CDR3, the DNA is TGTGCCACCAGTGCCGATGGGGGGACTGAAAAACTGTTTTTT. Its translation is CATSADGGTEKLFF.

This chain links TRBV7-9 with TRBJ2-7, with 9 bases matching TRBD2. CDR1 is SEHNR, CDR2 FQNEAQ, per germline (reference sequence). The CDR3 runs to 14 residues. V was clipped by 1 base and J by 6 bases; unmatched bases: 4. The CDR3 DNA reads TGTGCCAGCAGCTTAGGTCCAGCGGGGGGCGAGCAGTACTTC. This encodes CASSLGPAGGEQYF.

The rearrangement joins TRBV7-6 to TRBJ2-3; 10 positions agree with TRBD2. V was pared by 1 base and J by 2 bases, with 3 bases of the junction left unmatched. Germline V gives CDR1 SGHVS, CDR2 FNYEAQ. The CDR3 totals 16 residues. CDR3 sequence reads: CASSLVAGGSTDTQYF. The CDR3 nucleotides read TGTGCCAGCAGCTTAGTAGCGGGGGGCTCCACAGATACGCAGTATTTT. Looking up the rest from reference TRBV7-6 and TRBJ2-3 gives the full variable domain: GAGVSQSPRYKVTKRGQDVALRCDPISGHVSLYWYRQALGQGPEFLTYFNYEAQQDKSGLPNDRFSAERPEGSISTLTIQRTEQRDSAMYRCASSLVAGGSTDTQYFGPGTRLTVL.

The V and J genes are TRBV2 and TRBJ2-7; 9 positions match TRBD1. V shed 5 bases and J 5 bases; nucleotides not matched to a gene: 4. Germline loops: CDR1 SNHLY, CDR2 FYNNEI. The CDR3 spans 13 residues. DNA for the CDR3: TGTGCCAGCAGTCGGGACAGGGCGGACGAGCAGTACTTC. It specifies CASSRDRADEQYF.

V and J are TRBV27 and TRBJ2-1; D might be TRBD2 (5 bases). The CDR3 spans 17 residues. Between the trimmed V and J ends, which lost 2 bases and 6 bases, there was a span of 20 bases. Germline CDR1 and CDR2: MNHEY and SMNVEV (reference sequence). The CDR3 DNA follows: TGTGCCAGCAGTTTAGAGTTAGGTAGACCGGAGGCCAATGAGCAGTTCTTC. Its translation is CASSLELGRPEANEQFF.

The rearrangement joins TRBV5-6 to TRBJ2-5; D is perhaps TRBD2 (5 bases). Germline CDR1 and CDR2: SGHDT and YYEEEE. The CDR3 spans 15 residues. Trimming removed 4 bases at V and 2 bases at J, with 15 bases between. The CDR3 protein is CASSTVRTGQETQYF. Written as DNA, the CDR3 is TGTGCCAGCAGCACAGTAAGGACGGGGCAAGAGACCCAGTACTTC.

The CDR3 DNA reads as TGTGCCAGCAGCCCGGCCGACAGGGCCCACACCATATATTTT. It encodes CASSPADRAHTIYF. The chain carries TRBV7-8 and TRBJ1-3; 7 nucleotides line up with TRBD1. From germline, CDR1 is SGHVS and CDR2 FQNEAQ. The CDR3 is made up of 14 amino acids. V shed 5 bases and J 8 bases; nucleotides not matched to a gene: 9.

The chain employs TRBV28 and TRBJ1-2; 9 bases are shared with TRBD1. V dropped 6 bases and J dropped 3; count of bases not matched to a gene: 8. CDR1 and CDR2 from the germline V gene are MDHEN and SYDVKM. The length of the CDR3 is 15 residues. The CDR3 sequence: CASRRQGERDYGYTF. CDR3 DNA sequence: TGTGCCAGCAGAAGACAGGGGGAGAGAGACTATGGCTACACCTTC.

The chain uses TRBV6-5 and TRBJ2-7, with TRBD1 identical over 7 bases. Germline V gene data show CDR1 as MNHEY and CDR2 as SVGAGI. V dropped 11 bases and J dropped 2; count of bases not matched to a gene: 9. The CDR3 has 13 amino acids. The CDR3, as DNA: TGTGCCGGGGTCAAACAGGGGACCTACGAGCAGTACTTC. Translation gives CAGVKQGTYEQYF.

The chain is built from TRBV10-3 and TRBJ2-3; D is uncertain. Germline CDR1 reads ENHRY; CDR2 reads SYGVKD. The CDR3 runs 16 residues. V shed 0 bases and J shed 6 bases, with 16 bases lying between them. The CDR3 region is CAISESVTQERDTQYF. CDR3 in DNA: TGTGCCATCAGTGAGTCCGTCACCCAAGAGCGTGATACGCAGTATTTT.

The V call is TRBV5-6, the J call TRBJ2-5, with D unclear. Germline CDR1 reads SGHDT; CDR2 reads YYEEEE. V lost 4 bases to trimming and J lost 5 bases, with 12 bases between them. The CDR3 spans 13 residues. CDR3 residues: CASSVGNGETQYF. The CDR3 nucleotides read TGTGCCAGCAGCGTGGGAAACGGGGAGACCCAGTACTTC. Supplemented by reference TRBV5-6 and TRBJ2-5, the full variable domain reads DAGVTQSPTHLIKTRGQQVTLRCSPKSGHDTVSWYQQALGQGPQFIFQYYEEEERQRGNFPDRFSGHQFPNYSSELNVNALLLGDSALYLCASSVGNGETQYFGPGTRLLVL.

The rearrangement uses TRBV13 and TRBJ2-1, with D possibly matching TRBD1 (6 bases). Trimming shortened V by 5 bases and J by 9 bases, and 20 bases separated the two germline ends. Per germline, CDR1 PRHDT and CDR2 FYEKMQ (reference sequence). CDR3 length: 15 amino acids. CDR3 sequence reads: CASSKRDTGLIEQFF. Written as DNA, the CDR3 is TGTGCCAGCAGCAAGAGGGACACCGGGTTGATTGAGCAGTTCTTC.

This clone was seen only once. The chain has TRBV5-1 and TRBJ1-3; 11 bases are a match to TRBD1. Germline values: CDR1 SGHRS, CDR2 YFSETQ. The V segment lost 0 bases and the J segment 6 bases; nucleotides outside the gene matches: 11. The CDR3 runs to 18 residues. The CDR3 protein is CASSLGTGGRRLLNTIYF. CDR3 sequence (DNA): TGCGCCAGCAGCTTGGGGACAGGGGGCCGTCGTTTACTAAACACCATATATTTT.

The V call is TRBV6-1, the J call TRBJ2-7, with D possibly TRBD2 on 7 matching bases. The CDR3 runs 15 residues. V shed 2 bases and J shed 3 bases, with 14 bases lying between them. Germline CDR1 MNHNS, CDR2 SASEGT. CDR3 protein: CASSERGASFYEQYF. The CDR3 DNA sequence: TGTGCCAGCAGTGAACGGGGGGCGTCTTTCTACGAGCAGTACTTC.

V usage is TRBV7-2 and J usage is TRBJ2-1, with D maybe TRBD2 (7 bases). The germline V and J ends were trimmed by 5 bases and 8 bases, with 22 bases remaining between them. Germline CDR1 SGHTA, CDR2 FQGNSA. The CDR3 spans 16 residues. The CDR3, as DNA: TGTGCCAGCAGCCCTTCGGGGAGTGGGGGGGCGTATGAGCAGTTCTTC. Translation: CASSPSGSGGAYEQFF. Filled out from reference TRBV7-2 and TRBJ2-1, the complete variable domain reads GAGVSQSPSNKVTEKGKDVELRCDPISGHTALYWYRQSLGQGLEFLIYFQGNSAPDKSGLPSDRFSAERTGGSVSTLTIQRTQQEDSAVYLCASSPSGSGGAYEQFFGPGTRLTVL.

The J gene is TRBJ2-2, the V gene TRBV27; D ambiguous. Germline V CDR1 and CDR2: MNHEY, SMNVEV (reference sequence). The CDR3 extends over 12 amino acids. V was clipped by 6 bases and J by 5 bases, with 7 bases between them. CDR3 sequence: CASRRRTGELFF. CDR3 nucleotide sequence: TGTGCCAGCAGACGGAGAACCGGGGAGCTGTTTTTT.

The chain has TRBV11-2 and TRBJ2-7; 10 bases fit TRBD2. With V trimmed by 5 bases and J by 7 bases, 17 bases remained unmatched. The V gene's germline CDR1 is SGHAT and CDR2 FQNNGV. The CDR3 covers 17 residues. CDR3 DNA: TGTGCCAGCAGCCCCCCTCGGCGTCTAGCGGGAGTTGAGGAGCAGTACTTC. Translated, it gives CASSPPRRLAGVEEQYF. Full variable domain (rest looked up from reference TRBV11-2 and TRBJ2-7): EAGVAQSPRYKIIEKRQSVAFWCNPISGHATLYWYQQILGQGPKLLIQFQNNGVVDDSQLPKDRFSAERLKGVDSTLKIQPAKLEDSAVYLCASSPPRRLAGVEEQYFGPGTRLTVT.

The V call is TRBV29-1, the J call TRBJ2-3; TRBD2 matches at 11 bases. Trimming cost V 6 bases and J 5 bases; bases outside gene matches: 7. The V gene's germline CDR1 is SQVTM and CDR2 ANQGSEA. CDR3 length: 14 amino acids. As DNA, the CDR3 is TGCAGCGTGGGATTGCTAGCGGGGGGAGATACGCAGTATTTT. This sequence encodes CSVGLLAGGDTQYF.

V and J are TRBV19 and TRBJ2-7; 7 positions match TRBD1. Germline CDR1 reads LNHDA; CDR2 reads SQIVND (reference sequence). The CDR3 length is 11 residues. J was trimmed by 7 bases and V by 8 bases; bases with no gene match: 5. CDR3 sequence: CASWTGREQYF. CDR3 nucleotides: TGTGCCAGTTGGACAGGTCGGGAGCAGTACTTC.